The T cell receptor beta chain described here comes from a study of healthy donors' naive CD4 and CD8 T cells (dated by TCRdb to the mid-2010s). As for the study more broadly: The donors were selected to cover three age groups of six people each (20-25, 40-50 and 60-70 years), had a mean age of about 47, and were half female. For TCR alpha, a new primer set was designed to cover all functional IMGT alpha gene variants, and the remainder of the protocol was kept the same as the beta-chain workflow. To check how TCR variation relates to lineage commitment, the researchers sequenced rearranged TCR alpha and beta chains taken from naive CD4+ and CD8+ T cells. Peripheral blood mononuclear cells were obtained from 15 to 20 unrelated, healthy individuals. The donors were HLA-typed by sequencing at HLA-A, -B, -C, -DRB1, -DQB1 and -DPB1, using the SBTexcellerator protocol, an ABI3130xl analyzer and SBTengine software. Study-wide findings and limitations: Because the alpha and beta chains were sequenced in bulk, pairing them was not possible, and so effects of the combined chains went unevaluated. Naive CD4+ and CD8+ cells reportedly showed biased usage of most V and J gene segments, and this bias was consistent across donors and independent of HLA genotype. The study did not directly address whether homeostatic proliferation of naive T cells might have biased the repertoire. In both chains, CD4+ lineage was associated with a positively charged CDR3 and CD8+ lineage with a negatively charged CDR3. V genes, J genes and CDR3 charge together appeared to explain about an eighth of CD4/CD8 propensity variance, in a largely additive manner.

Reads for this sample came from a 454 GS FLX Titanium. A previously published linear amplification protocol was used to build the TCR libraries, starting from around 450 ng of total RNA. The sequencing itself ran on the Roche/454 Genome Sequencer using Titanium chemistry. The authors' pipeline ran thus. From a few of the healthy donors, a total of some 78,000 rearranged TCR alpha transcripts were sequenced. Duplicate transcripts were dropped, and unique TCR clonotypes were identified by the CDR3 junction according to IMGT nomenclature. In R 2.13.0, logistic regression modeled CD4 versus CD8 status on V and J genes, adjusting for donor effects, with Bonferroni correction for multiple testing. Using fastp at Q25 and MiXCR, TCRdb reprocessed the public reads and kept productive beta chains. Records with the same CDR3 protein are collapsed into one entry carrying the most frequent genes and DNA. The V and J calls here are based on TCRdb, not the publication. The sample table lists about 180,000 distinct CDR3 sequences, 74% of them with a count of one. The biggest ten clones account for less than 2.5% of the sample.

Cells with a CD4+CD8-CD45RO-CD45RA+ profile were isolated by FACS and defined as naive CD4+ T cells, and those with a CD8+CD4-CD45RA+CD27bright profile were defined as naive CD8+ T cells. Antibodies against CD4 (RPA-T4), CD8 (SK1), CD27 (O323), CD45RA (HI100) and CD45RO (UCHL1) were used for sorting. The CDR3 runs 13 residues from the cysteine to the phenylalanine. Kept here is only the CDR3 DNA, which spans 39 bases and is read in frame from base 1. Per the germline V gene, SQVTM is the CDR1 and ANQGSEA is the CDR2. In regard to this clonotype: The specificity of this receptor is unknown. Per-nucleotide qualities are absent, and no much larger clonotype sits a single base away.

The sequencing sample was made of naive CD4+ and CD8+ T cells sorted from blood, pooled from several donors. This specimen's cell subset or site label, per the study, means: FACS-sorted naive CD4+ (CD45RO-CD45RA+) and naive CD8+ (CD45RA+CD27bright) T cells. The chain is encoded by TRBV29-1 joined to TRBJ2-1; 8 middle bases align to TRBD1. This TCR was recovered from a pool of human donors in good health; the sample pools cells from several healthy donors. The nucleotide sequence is TGCATCACGACCGGGACAGGCTACAATGAGCAGTTCTTC. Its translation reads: CITTGTGYNEQFF.